The clone carrying this T cell receptor (beta chain) was detected a few times. What it binds is unknown. The sample belongs to a study of cytomegalovirus exposure and HLA in healthy donors. Study results and limitations: With high specificity and sensitivity, the classifier reportedly diagnosed cytomegalovirus status. Sequencing probably produced one cluster of sequence variants that were highly shared. Previously analyzed data showed that most TCR beta V segments were productive at a frequency of about 87% or about 30%.

The germline CDR1 and CDR2 sequences are MNHEY and SMNVEV (reference sequence). The junction had 2 bases not matched to a gene; V was cut back by 3 bases and J by 6 bases. The CDR3 is made up of 14 amino acids. Researchers ran the PCR with 60 Vbeta and 13 Jbeta primers. Here immunoSEQ multiplex PCR was the method, and the copy in TCRdb shows in-frame clones only, minus some. The table lists 120,000 to 150,000 clones, 78% of them singletons. Sequenced material: PBMCs. The chain joins TRBV27 to TRBJ1-5, with 10 nucleotides matching TRBD1. This clonotype was obtained from a middle-aged man in good health and CMV-seropositive. The CDR3 loop reads CASSLDRGAQPQHF. The CDR3 nucleotides read TGTGCCAGCAGTTTGGACAGGGGGGCTCAGCCCCAGCATTTT.